One and the same sample provided the 26 T cell receptor beta chains below, sequenced in a study of control samples from healthy donors and cancer patients. Assay: immunoSEQ multiplex PCR; the TCRdb copy retains only in-frame clones and omits some. The sample contains about 130,000 clones, more than 80% of which appear only once. The specimen was blood. The source of these receptors is a man younger than 35 in good health.

V is TRBV25-1 and J is TRBJ2-7, with D possibly TRBD2 on 5 matching bases. V dropped 4 bases and J dropped 0 bases, with 13 bases sitting between them. The germline CDR1 and CDR2 sequences are MGHDK and SYGVNS. The CDR3 is 15 amino acids. CDR3 amino acids: CASSASQDFSYEQYF. The CDR3 nucleotides read TGTGCCAGCAGTGCCTCGCAGGACTTCTCCTACGAGCAGTACTTC.

V gene TRBV11-2 combines with J gene TRBJ2-7, with 7 positions matching TRBD1. The CDR3 contains 15 residues. Germline V gene data show CDR1 as SGHAT and CDR2 as FQNNGV. V was clipped by 5 bases and J by 0 bases; unmatched bases: 7. CDR3 protein: CASSRNRGSSYEQYV. Written as DNA, the CDR3 is TGTGCCAGCAGCCGGAACAGGGGCAGCTCCTACGAGCAGTACGTC.

V and J are TRBV7-9 and TRBJ2-7, with D perhaps being TRBD1 or TRBD2 (5 bases each). Germline V lookup: CDR1 SEHNR, CDR2 FQNEAQ (reference sequence). V was shortened by 1 base and J by 6 bases, with 7 bases between the two germline ends. The CDR3 is 12 residues long. The CDR3 coding sequence is TGTGCCAGCAGCTTAGGTGGGGGCGAGCAGTACTTC. Amino acid sequence: CASSLGGGEQYF.

This clone has only one observation. The rearrangement joins TRBV3-1 (or the pseudogene TRBV3-2) to TRBJ1-5, with D possibly being TRBD1 (6 bases). Germline V gene lookup returns CDR1 LGHDT and CDR2 YNNKEL (reference sequence). Deletions cut 0 bases from V and 3 bases from J, with 15 bases between. This CDR3 is 17 amino acids long. The CDR3 DNA sequence: TGTGCCAGCAGCCAAGATCGGGCGCAGGGGCCCAATCAGCCCCAGCATTTT. This translates into CASSQDRAQGPNQPQHF.

V usage is TRBV7-9 and J usage is TRBJ2-2; D perhaps matches TRBD1 (5 bases). Germline CDR1 is SEHNR and CDR2 is FQNEAQ (reference sequence). The CDR3 runs to 13 residues. The V end was cut by 6 bases, the J end by 4 bases, with 9 bases between. The CDR3, as DNA: TGTGCCAGCAGGCCCACAGGCACCGGGGAGCTGTTTTTT. Translated: CASRPTGTGELFF.

The rearrangement uses TRBV27 and TRBJ2-1; D gene uncertain. The CDR3 consists of 14 residues. The V end lost 6 bases, the J end lost 8 bases, and 17 bases lay between the germline ends. Germline V gene data show CDR1 as MNHEY and CDR2 as SMNVEV (reference sequence). For the CDR3, the DNA is TGTGCCAGCAGCTATAGCCCACGCGGTGATGAGCAGTTCTTC. Its translation: CASSYSPRGDEQFF.

This clone was seen just once. J is TRBJ2-1 and V is TRBV2; 7 bases are a match to TRBD1. The junction had 8 bases not matched to a gene; V was cut back by 8 bases and J by 4 bases. This CDR3 comprises 14 residues. CDR1 and CDR2 from the germline V gene are SNHLY and FYNNEI. The CDR3 region is CASWDRKGYNEQFF. The DNA of the CDR3 is TGTGCCAGCTGGGACAGAAAAGGGTACAATGAGCAGTTCTTC.

This chain connects TRBV7-6 to TRBJ2-2; 11 bases are a match to TRBD1. The ends lost 8 bases at V and 1 base at J; junction bases unmatched: 3. The CDR3 spans 15 residues. Germline-derived CDR1 and CDR2 are SGHVS and FNYEAQ. The CDR3 region is CASGQGARNTGELFF. In nucleotides, the CDR3 is TGTGCCAGCGGACAGGGGGCCCGGAACACCGGGGAGCTGTTTTTT.

The V call is TRBV6-2 or TRBV6-3, the J call TRBJ2-1; D assignment may be TRBD1 or TRBD2 (5 bases each). Germline V lookup: CDR1 MNHEY, CDR2 SVGEGT. V lost 2 bases to trimming and J lost 10 bases, with 15 bases between them. This CDR3 comprises 14 residues. The CDR3 loop is CASSYGLAWGEQFF. CDR3 DNA sequence: TGTGCCAGCAGTTACGGGCTAGCATGGGGGGAGCAGTTCTTC.

This chain links TRBV6-2 or TRBV6-3 with TRBJ2-3; 8 bases map to TRBD1. With 2 bases clipped from V and 3 bases from J, the junction kept 10 bases outside the gene matches. The CDR3 loop spans 17 amino acids. Looked up from germline, CDR1 is MNHEY and CDR2 is SVGEGT. CDR3 loop: CASSYGPGQVGTDTQYF. CDR3 sequence (DNA): TGTGCCAGCAGTTACGGGCCGGGACAGGTCGGGACAGATACGCAGTATTTT.

CDR3 in amino acids: CATSHGDEEDEKLFF. As DNA, the CDR3 is TGTGCCACCAGCCATGGGGACGAGGAGGATGAAAAACTGTTTTTT. J is TRBJ1-4 and V is TRBV15; tentative D call: TRBD1 (5 bases). Germline lookup yields CDR1 LNHNV and CDR2 YYDKDF (reference sequence). The CDR3 covers 15 residues. Trimming removed 5 bases from V and 6 bases from J, with 16 bases in between.

The chain joins TRBV10-3 to TRBJ2-1; 12 nucleotides line up with TRBD2. Looked up from germline, CDR1 is ENHRY and CDR2 is SYGVKD. Unmatched junction bases numbered 6, after V lost 2 bases and J lost 7 bases. This CDR3 comprises 16 residues. CDR3 protein: CAISEGELAGGNEQFF. DNA of the CDR3: TGTGCCATCAGTGAGGGAGAACTAGCGGGAGGAAATGAGCAGTTCTTC.

The chain recombines TRBV4-1 with TRBJ2-5; D remains unclear. V lost 1 base, J lost 5 bases, and 8 bases lay in between. This CDR3 contains 13 residues. Germline CDR1 MGHRA, CDR2 YSYEKL. The chain's CDR3 is CASSQGAGETQYF. The CDR3 bases are TGCGCCAGCAGCCAAGGAGCCGGGGAGACCCAGTACTTC.

The V call is TRBV6-5, the J call TRBJ1-1; 10 bases map to TRBD1. V lost 6 bases and J lost 2; bases outside the gene matches: 6. The V gene's germline CDR1 is MNHEY and CDR2 SVGAGI. The length of the CDR3 is 15 residues. In DNA form, the CDR3 reads TGTGCCAGCAGCCTCGACAGGGGGCGCAACACTGAAGCTTTCTTT. Translation gives CASSLDRGRNTEAFF.

Comment on this clone: This sample includes further DNA sequences coding for the same CDR3. The chain carries TRBV5-1 and TRBJ1-5, with 7 bases that match TRBD1. This CDR3 contains 15 residues. V shed 0 bases and J 2 bases; nucleotides not matched to a gene: 2. Looked up from germline, CDR1 is SGHRS and CDR2 is YFSETQ. CDR3 protein: CASSLDGQGNQPQHF. The CDR3 nucleotides read TGCGCCAGCAGCTTGGACGGACAGGGCAATCAGCCCCAGCATTTT.

This chain joins TRBV27 and TRBJ1-5, with D perhaps matching TRBD1 (5 bases). Germline CDR1 MNHEY, CDR2 SMNVEV (reference sequence). Trimming took off 3 bases at V and 2 bases at J, with 11 bases between the two ends. The CDR3 consists of 15 residues. The DNA for the CDR3 is TGTGCCAGCAGTTTGGGCAGGGCTGGCAATCAGCCCCAGCATTTT. Translation gives CASSLGRAGNQPQHF.

V and J are TRBV10-3 and TRBJ2-7; maybe TRBD2 (5 bases). The germline V gene has CDR1 ENHRY and CDR2 SYGVKD. V shed 0 bases and J shed 6 bases, with 12 bases lying between them. This CDR3 has 14 residues. CDR3 sequence: CAISESNSGIEQYV. CDR3 in DNA: TGTGCCATCAGTGAGTCGAATTCGGGGATCGAGCAGTACGTC.

The chain combines TRBV6-5 with TRBJ2-3; D is ambiguous. The CDR3 length is 13 residues. Germline V gene data show CDR1 as MNHEY and CDR2 as SVGAGI. V was pared by 5 bases and J by 2 bases, with 8 bases between. The CDR3 DNA follows: TGTGCCAGCAGTCACAGCTACACAGATACGCAGTATTTT. Amino acids: CASSHSYTDTQYF.

The genes are TRBV27 and TRBJ1-6; D unresolved. Per germline, CDR1 MNHEY and CDR2 SMNVEV (reference sequence). V lost 10 bases, J lost 6 bases, and 19 bases lay in between. The CDR3 is 15 amino acids. The CDR3 DNA is TGTGCCACTAGTGCGGAGGGATCAGGTAATTCACCCCTCCACTTT. Translated: CATSAEGSGNSPLHF.

This clone was observed a single time. The V and J genes are TRBV7-6 and TRBJ1-4, with 7 bases lining up with TRBD1. CDR3 length equals 17 residues. Trimming at V came to 5 bases and at J to 0 bases, leaving 9 bases not matched to a gene. The germline V gene encodes CDR1 SGHVS and CDR2 FNYEAQ. This chain's CDR3 is CASSPSDRLATNEKLFF. CDR3 nucleotides: TGTGCCAGCAGCCCCTCGGACAGGCTTGCAACTAATGAAAAACTGTTTTTT.

This clone was seen once. The rearrangement uses TRBV28 and TRBJ1-1, with a tentative D call TRBD1 (5 bases). The CDR3 has 15 residues. Trimming shortened V by 5 bases and J by 0 bases, and 13 bases separated the two germline ends. Germline V CDR1 and CDR2: MDHEN, SYDVKM. In DNA, the CDR3 is TGTGCCAGCAGTCCTGTGACAGCCCTGAACACTGAAGCTTTCTTT. It translates to CASSPVTALNTEAFF.

The chain has TRBV12-3 or TRBV12-4 and TRBJ1-2; 7 nucleotides line up with TRBD1. The CDR3 has 13 amino acids. V gave up 6 bases and J gave up 5 bases; unmatched junction bases: 6. For the CDR3, the DNA is TGTGCCAGCAGCGACAGGGCGGGATATGGCTACACCTTC. This encodes CASSDRAGYGYTF.

The chain employs TRBV19 and TRBJ1-1; maybe TRBD1 (5 bases). The CDR3 consists of 18 residues. Germline V gives CDR1 LNHDA, CDR2 SQIVND (reference sequence). Trimming pared 1 base from V and 0 bases from J, leaving 18 bases between. This CDR3 is CASSIGGAGWGMNTEAFF. CDR3 sequence (DNA): TGTGCCAGTAGTATAGGTGGGGCGGGGTGGGGAATGAACACTGAAGCTTTCTTT.

V is TRBV27 and J is TRBJ2-7; 8 positions agree with TRBD2. V lost 6 bases, J lost 3 bases, and 10 bases stayed unmatched. This CDR3 comprises 15 residues. Germline V gene lookup returns CDR1 MNHEY and CDR2 SMNVEV (reference sequence). The CDR3 spells CASSPRPGGNYEQYV. The CDR3, as DNA: TGTGCCAGCAGCCCTCGTCCGGGGGGGAACTACGAGCAGTACGTC.

The chain couples TRBV18 to TRBJ1-5; D may be TRBD1 (6 bases). The V gene lost 4 bases and the J gene lost 3 bases, with 10 bases spanning the gap. This CDR3 is built from 14 residues. CDR1 is KGHSH, CDR2 LQKENI, per germline. CDR3 in DNA: TGTGCCAGCTCACAGACAGGCCTCAATCAGCCCCAGCATTTT. Translated, it gives CASSQTGLNQPQHF.

The rearrangement uses TRBV6-2 or TRBV6-3 and TRBJ2-1; D is unclear. The CDR3 runs 15 residues. V gave up 7 bases and J gave up 8 bases, with 21 bases separating them. Germline V gene lookup returns CDR1 MNHEY and CDR2 SVGEGT. The CDR3 DNA sequence: TGTGCCAGCACCCCCAGTGTCGGAGTGTGGCATGAGCAGTTCTTC. This translates into CASTPSVGVWHEQFF.